The 16 T cell receptor beta chains listed next were all sequenced from one sample in a study of spatial heterogeneity in lung cancer. Sample time point: sample taken at primary tumor resection. One entry per CDR3 protein, called by TCRdb with MiXCR from the 5' RACE reads. The repertoire holds tens of thousands of distinct CDR3 sequences, with 8% as singletons. Material: PBMCs, obtained at surgery. Every receptor here comes from a male donor with early-stage non-small cell lung cancer.

This clonotype was counted ten times or more. The chain links TRBV3-1 to TRBJ1-1, with D tentatively TRBD1 (5 bases). The CDR3 consists of 14 residues. Germline CDR1 reads LGHDT; CDR2 reads YNNKEL (reference sequence). V lost 2 bases, J lost 1 base, and 8 bases lay in between. The CDR3 protein is CASSQPGPNTEAFF. In DNA form, the CDR3 reads TGTGCCAGCAGCCAACCAGGGCCGAACACTGAAGCTTTCTTT.

This clonotype was counted only a few times. V is TRBV7-8 and J is TRBJ1-2; D might be TRBD1 (5 bases). Germline-derived CDR1 and CDR2 are SGHVS and FQNEAQ. Trimming stripped 1 base from V and 4 bases from J, with 10 bases between. The CDR3 is made up of 14 amino acids. Written as DNA, the CDR3 is TGTGCCAGCAGCTTAGTCGGGGGATCCTATGGCTACACCTTC. Amino acid sequence: CASSLVGGSYGYTF.

There are a few counts of this clonotype. The chain employs TRBV5-1 and TRBJ2-1; D possibly corresponds to TRBD2 (6 bases). V was shortened by 4 bases and J by 5 bases, with 16 bases between the two germline ends. The germline CDR1 and CDR2 sequences are SGHRS and YFSETQ. The CDR3 length is 15 residues. The CDR3 here is CASSPGLGWDNEQFF. The CDR3 DNA reads TGCGCCAGCAGCCCGGGACTTGGGTGGGACAATGAGCAGTTCTTC.

Note on this clonotype: Given a much more abundant clone one base away, this may be a read error. The CDR3 nucleotides read TGTGCCAGCAGCGTAGTGGGCCCCATGAACACTGAAGCTTTCTTT. It yields the protein CASSVVGPMNTEAFF. This sequence joins TRBV9 and TRBJ1-1; D unclear. V was cut by 0 bases and J by 0 bases, with 9 bases left in between. The CDR3 contains 15 residues. Germline CDR1 reads SGDLS; CDR2 reads YYNGEE. The whole variable domain, filled in from reference TRBV9 and TRBJ1-1, reads DSGVTQTPKHLITATGQRVTLRCSPRSGDLSVYWYQQSLDQGLQFLIQYYNGEERAKGNILERFSAQQFPDLHSELNLSSLELGDSALYFCASSVVGPMNTEAFFGQGTRLTVV.

The chain links TRBV7-2 to TRBJ1-2, with D unresolved. The V gene's germline CDR1 is SGHTA and CDR2 FQGNSA. The CDR3 totals 13 residues. The germline V and J ends were trimmed by 1 base and 7 bases, with 10 bases remaining between them. The DNA of the CDR3 is TGTGCCAGCAGCTTAGAGTCCGCGCTTGGCTACACCTTC. Translated, it gives CASSLESALGYTF.

This clonotype was recorded at least ten times. This chain connects TRBV5-1 to TRBJ2-1; TRBD2 is a possible D gene (5 bases). The CDR3 totals 16 residues. Germline-derived CDR1 and CDR2 are SGHRS and YFSETQ. With 3 bases removed from V and 0 bases from J, the gap between germline ends came to 13 bases. The CDR3 spells CASSSTEASSYNEQFF. CDR3 DNA: TGCGCCAGCAGCTCTACGGAGGCAAGCTCCTACAATGAGCAGTTCTTC. The full variable domain, its missing parts supplied by reference TRBV5-1 and TRBJ2-1, is KAGVTQTPRYLIKTRGQQVTLSCSPISGHRSVSWYQQTPGQGLQFLFEYFSETQRNKGNFPGRFSGRQFSNSRSEMNVSTLELGDSALYLCASSSTEASSYNEQFFGPGTRLTVL.

This clonotype was seen a handful of times. The rearrangement uses TRBV5-1 and TRBJ2-3, with TRBD1 as a possible D gene (5 bases). The germline V gene has CDR1 SGHRS and CDR2 YFSETQ. The CDR3 has 14 residues. The V gene lost 7 bases and the J gene lost 8 bases, with 20 bases spanning the gap. CDR3 in amino acids: CASLSGLQDGTQYF. The CDR3 nucleotides are TGCGCCAGCCTGTCGGGTCTACAGGACGGTACGCAGTATTTT.

Only a few counts were recorded for this clonotype. The rearrangement joins TRBV27 to TRBJ1-1; 8 positions match TRBD1. Trimming cost V 6 bases and J 7 bases; bases outside gene matches: 10. This CDR3 is built from 14 residues. CDR1 is MNHEY, CDR2 SMNVEV, per germline (reference sequence). The CDR3 coding sequence is TGTGCCAGCAGGCGTTACGGACAGGGTTTTGAAGCTTTCTTT. This codes for CASRRYGQGFEAFF.

This clonotype was picked up many times. The genes are TRBV28 and TRBJ1-1; no clear D gene. The CDR3 has 14 residues. V lost 6 bases and J 1 base, leaving 12 bases between the germline ends. In germline, CDR1 is MDHEN, CDR2 SYDVKM. CDR3 loop: CASRKGSWNTEAFF. The CDR3 nucleotides are TGTGCCAGCAGAAAAGGGAGTTGGAACACTGAAGCTTTCTTT. Complete variable domain (other parts from reference TRBV28 and TRBJ1-1): DVKVTQSSRYLVKRTGEKVFLECVQDMDHENMFWYRQDPGLGLRLIYFSYDVKMKEKGDIPEGYSVSREKKERFSLILESASTNQTSMYLCASRKGSWNTEAFFGQGTRLTVV.

This clonotype appeared a few times. The chain uses TRBV4-2 and TRBJ1-1, with a possible D match to TRBD1 (6 bases). Germline CDR1 LGHNA, CDR2 YNFKEQ. The V end lost 1 base, the J end lost 1 base, and 13 bases lay between the germline ends. This CDR3 contains 16 residues. CDR3 sequence reads: CASSQGNGGWNTEAFF. As DNA, the CDR3 is TGTGCCAGCAGCCAAGGGAACGGGGGCTGGAACACTGAAGCTTTCTTT.

This clonotype came up many times. CDR3 region: CASSLTGGITGELFF. CDR3 in DNA: TGCGCCAGCAGCCTTACAGGGGGAATCACCGGGGAGCTGTTTTTT. The genes are TRBV5-1 and TRBJ2-2; 8 bases align to TRBD1. Germline lookup yields CDR1 SGHRS and CDR2 YFSETQ. The junction had 6 bases not matched to a gene; V was cut back by 4 bases and J by 4 bases. The CDR3 is 15 amino acids.

This clonotype was counted ten times or more. The chain has TRBV20-1 and TRBJ1-1; no clear D. This CDR3 region has 14 residues. V lost 0 bases and J lost 1, with 9 bases in between. Germline loops: CDR1 DFQATT, CDR2 SNEGSKA (reference sequence). The CDR3 region has the DNA TGCAGTGCTAGAGACTATCGGGGGAACACTGAAGCTTTCTTT. As protein: CSARDYRGNTEAFF.

This clonotype was counted at least ten times. The chain recombines TRBV29-1 with TRBJ2-5; 10 nucleotides agree with TRBD1. The CDR3 is 13 residues long. J gave up 4 bases and V 6 bases, and 5 bases lay outside the gene matches. Germline CDR1 and CDR2: SQVTM and ANQGSEA. CDR3 DNA sequence: TGCAGCGTAGACAGGGGGCGGCGAGAGACCCAGTACTTC. Encoded protein: CSVDRGRRETQYF.

This clonotype was found many times. The V and J genes are TRBV29-1 and TRBJ2-3, with 7 bases identical to TRBD1. Trimming cost V 4 bases and J 2 bases; bases outside gene matches: 6. The germline V gene encodes CDR1 SQVTM and CDR2 ANQGSEA. The CDR3 is made up of 14 amino acids. The CDR3 nucleotides are TGCAGCGTTGGGGGACAGCTCCACACAGATACGCAGTATTTT. Its protein is CSVGGQLHTDTQYF.

This clonotype turned up a few times. The chain employs TRBV5-1 and TRBJ2-7; TRBD1 or TRBD2 may be the D gene (5 bases each). The CDR3 runs 16 residues. V shed 2 bases and J shed 0 bases, with 15 bases lying between them. Germline-derived CDR1 and CDR2 are SGHRS and YFSETQ. The CDR3 spells CASSFTGQSSSYEQYF. CDR3 nucleotides: TGCGCCAGCAGCTTCACGGGGCAGTCAAGCTCCTACGAGCAGTACTTC.

This clonotype has ten or more counts. This chain connects TRBV29-1 to TRBJ1-5; the D is unclear. Between the trimmed V and J ends, which lost 7 bases and 3 bases, there was a span of 10 bases. The V gene's germline CDR1 is SQVTM and CDR2 ANQGSEA. The CDR3 spans 12 residues. The DNA of the CDR3 is TGCAGCGCCCGGGATACCAATCAGCCCCAGCATTTT. Residues: CSARDTNQPQHF.